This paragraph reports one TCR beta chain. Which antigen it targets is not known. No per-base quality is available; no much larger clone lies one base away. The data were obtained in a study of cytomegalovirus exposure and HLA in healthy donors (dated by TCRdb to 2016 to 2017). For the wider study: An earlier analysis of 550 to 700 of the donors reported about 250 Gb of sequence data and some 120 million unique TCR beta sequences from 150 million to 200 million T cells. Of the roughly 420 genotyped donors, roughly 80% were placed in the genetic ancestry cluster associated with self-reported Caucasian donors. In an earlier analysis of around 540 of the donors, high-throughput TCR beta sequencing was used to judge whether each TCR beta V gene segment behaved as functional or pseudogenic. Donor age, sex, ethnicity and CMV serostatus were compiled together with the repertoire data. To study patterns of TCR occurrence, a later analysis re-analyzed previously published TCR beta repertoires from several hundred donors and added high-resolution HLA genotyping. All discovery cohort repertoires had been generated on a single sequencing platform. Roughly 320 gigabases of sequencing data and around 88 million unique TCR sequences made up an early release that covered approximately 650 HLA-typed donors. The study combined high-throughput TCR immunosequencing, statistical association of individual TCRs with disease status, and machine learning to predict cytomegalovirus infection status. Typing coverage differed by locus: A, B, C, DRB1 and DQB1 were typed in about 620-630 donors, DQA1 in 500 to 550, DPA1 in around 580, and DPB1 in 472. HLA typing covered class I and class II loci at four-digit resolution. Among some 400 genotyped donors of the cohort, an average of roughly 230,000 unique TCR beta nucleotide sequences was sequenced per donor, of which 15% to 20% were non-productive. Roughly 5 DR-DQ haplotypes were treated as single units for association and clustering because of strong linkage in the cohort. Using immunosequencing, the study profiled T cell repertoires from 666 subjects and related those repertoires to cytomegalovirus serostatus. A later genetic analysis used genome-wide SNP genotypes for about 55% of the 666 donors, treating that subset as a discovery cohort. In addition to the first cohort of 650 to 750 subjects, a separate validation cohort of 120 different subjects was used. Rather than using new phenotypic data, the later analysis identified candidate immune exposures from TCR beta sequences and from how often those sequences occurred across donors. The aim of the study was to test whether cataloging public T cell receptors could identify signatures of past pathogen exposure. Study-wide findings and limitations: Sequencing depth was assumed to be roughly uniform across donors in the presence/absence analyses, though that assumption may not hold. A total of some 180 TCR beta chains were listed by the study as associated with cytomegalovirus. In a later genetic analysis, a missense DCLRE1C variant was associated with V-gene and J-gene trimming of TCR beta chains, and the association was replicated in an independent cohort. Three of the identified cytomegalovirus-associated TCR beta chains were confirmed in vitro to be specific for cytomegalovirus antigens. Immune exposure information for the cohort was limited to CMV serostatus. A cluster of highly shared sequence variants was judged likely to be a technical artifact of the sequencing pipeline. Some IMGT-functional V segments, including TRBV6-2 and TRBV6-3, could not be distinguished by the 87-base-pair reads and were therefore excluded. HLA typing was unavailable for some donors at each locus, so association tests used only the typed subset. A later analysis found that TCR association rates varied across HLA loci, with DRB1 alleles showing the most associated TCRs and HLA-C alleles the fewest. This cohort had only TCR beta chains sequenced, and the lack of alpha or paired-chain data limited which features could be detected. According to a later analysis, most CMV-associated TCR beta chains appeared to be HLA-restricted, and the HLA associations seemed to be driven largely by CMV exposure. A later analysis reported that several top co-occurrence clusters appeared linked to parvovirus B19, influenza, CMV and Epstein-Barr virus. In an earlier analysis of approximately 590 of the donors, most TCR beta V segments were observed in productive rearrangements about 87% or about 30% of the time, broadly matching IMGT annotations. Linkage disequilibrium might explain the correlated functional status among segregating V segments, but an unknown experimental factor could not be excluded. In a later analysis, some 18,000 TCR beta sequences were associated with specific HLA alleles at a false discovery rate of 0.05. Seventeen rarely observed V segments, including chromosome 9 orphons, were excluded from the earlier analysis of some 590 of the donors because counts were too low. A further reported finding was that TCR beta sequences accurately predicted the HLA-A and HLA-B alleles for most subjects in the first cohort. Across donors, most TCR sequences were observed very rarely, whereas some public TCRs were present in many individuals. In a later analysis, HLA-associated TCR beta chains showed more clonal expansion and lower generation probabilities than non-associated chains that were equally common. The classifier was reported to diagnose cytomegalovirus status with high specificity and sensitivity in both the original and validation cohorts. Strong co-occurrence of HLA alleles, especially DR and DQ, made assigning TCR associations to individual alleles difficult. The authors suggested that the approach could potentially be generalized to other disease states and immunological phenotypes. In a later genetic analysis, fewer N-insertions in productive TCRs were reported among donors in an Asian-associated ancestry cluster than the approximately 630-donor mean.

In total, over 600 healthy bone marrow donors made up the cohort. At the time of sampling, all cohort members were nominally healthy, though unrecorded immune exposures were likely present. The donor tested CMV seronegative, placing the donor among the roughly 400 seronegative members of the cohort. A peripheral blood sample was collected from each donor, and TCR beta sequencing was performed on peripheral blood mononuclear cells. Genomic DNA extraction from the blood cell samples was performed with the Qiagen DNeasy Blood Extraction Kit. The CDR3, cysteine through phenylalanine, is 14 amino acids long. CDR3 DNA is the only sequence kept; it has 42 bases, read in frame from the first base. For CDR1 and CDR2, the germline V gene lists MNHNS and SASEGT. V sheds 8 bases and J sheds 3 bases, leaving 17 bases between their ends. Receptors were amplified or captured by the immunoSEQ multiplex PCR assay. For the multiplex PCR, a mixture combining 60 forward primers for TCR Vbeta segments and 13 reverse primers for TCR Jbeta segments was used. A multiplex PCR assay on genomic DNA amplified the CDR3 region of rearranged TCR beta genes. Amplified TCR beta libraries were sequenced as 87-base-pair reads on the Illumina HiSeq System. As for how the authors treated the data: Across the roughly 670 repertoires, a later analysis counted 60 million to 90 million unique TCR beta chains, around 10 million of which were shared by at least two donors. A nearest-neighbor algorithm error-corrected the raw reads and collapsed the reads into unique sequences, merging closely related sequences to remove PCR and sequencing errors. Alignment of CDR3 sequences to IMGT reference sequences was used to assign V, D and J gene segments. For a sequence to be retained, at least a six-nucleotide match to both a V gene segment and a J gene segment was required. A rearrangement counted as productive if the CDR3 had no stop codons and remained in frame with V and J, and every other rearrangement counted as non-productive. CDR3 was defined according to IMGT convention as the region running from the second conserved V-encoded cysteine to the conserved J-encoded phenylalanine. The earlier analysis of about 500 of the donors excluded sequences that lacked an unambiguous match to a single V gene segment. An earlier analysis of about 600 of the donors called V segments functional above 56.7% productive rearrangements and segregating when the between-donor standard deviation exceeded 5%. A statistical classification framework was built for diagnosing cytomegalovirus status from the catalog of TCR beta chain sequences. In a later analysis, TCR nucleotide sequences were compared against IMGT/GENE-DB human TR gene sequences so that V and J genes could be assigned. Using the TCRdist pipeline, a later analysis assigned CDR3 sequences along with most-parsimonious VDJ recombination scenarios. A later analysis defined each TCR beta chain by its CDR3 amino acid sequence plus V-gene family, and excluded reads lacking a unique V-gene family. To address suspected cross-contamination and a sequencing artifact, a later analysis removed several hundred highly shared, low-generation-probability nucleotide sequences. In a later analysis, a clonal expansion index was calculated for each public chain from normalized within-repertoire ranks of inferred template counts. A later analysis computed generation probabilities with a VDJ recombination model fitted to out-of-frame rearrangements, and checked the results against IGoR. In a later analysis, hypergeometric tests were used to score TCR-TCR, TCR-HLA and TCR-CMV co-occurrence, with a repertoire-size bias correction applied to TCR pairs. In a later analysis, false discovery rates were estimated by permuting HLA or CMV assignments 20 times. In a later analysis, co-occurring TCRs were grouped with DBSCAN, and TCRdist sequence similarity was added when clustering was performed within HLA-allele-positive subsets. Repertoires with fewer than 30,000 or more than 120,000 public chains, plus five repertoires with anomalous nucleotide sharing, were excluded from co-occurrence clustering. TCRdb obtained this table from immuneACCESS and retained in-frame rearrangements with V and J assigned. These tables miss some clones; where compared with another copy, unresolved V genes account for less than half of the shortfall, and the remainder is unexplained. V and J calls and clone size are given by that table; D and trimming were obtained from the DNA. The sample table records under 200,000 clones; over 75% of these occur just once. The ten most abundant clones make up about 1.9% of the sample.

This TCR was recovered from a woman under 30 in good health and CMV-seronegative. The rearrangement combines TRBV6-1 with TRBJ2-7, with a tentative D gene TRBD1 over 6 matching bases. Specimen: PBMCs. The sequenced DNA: TGTGCCAGCCCCGAAGGGGTAGGGGGCTACGAGCAGTACTTC. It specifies CASPEGVGGYEQYF.